The source of this T cell receptor beta chain is a study of blood T cell repertoires in COVID-19. Across the whole study: The United States, Italy and Spain provided the acute and convalescent COVID-19 samples. PBMCs, B-cell-depleted T cells, or T cells provided the cDNA or gDNA that made up the material.

As originally analysed: Scientists estimated how many nucleated cells there were by amplifying reference gene primers. Libraries were prepared by immunoSEQ multiplex PCR; TCRdb keeps only in-frame clonotypes and omits some of them. The V and J calls and clone size come from that table; D and trimming were worked out from the DNA. This sample yields some 120,000 clones, of which more than 75% are seen a single time; 3.5% to 4.5% belongs to the top ten. Germline V CDR1 and CDR2: DFQATT, SNEGSKA (reference sequence). CDR3 size: 10 residues. J was trimmed by 12 bases and V by 4 bases; bases with no gene match: 2.

This clonotype was obtained from a woman aged 60 to 75 with acute or convalescent COVID-19. The genes are TRBV20-1 and TRBJ1-2; 10 positions agree with TRBD1. Sequenced sample: peripheral blood. The CDR3 protein is CSATGQGNTF. The DNA of the CDR3 is TGCAGTGCTACGGGACAGGGGAACACCTTC.